This T cell receptor (beta chain) was recovered during a study of OX40 agonist ivuxolimab in advanced cancers. The wider study: Age averaged around 60 years (range 23 to 79), and 82.7% were male. General study points: At doses 0.1 to 3.0 mg/kg, CD4+ and CD8+ clones expanded.

Blood specimens came from baseline, cycle 4 day 1, and cycle 7 day 1. This clone was seen only a few times. What it binds is not known. Only in-frame clones appear in the TCRdb table, and some are missing; sequencing was by immunoSEQ multiplex PCR. Counted here are 65,000 to 70,000 clones, approximately 78% occurring once; the ten biggest clones make up about 0.41%. The sequenced sample was CD4+ or CD8+ T cells sorted from blood, obtained in a trial of the OX40 agonist ivuxolimab. The clonotype was recovered from an adult with an advanced solid tumor such as melanoma, head and neck, liver or kidney cancer.

This chain's CDR3 is CAIKTGGTNEQFF. The CDR3 nucleotides are TGTGCCATCAAAACTGGTGGCACAAATGAGCAGTTCTTC. This sequence joins TRBV10-3 and TRBJ2-1; D not resolved. The CDR3 is 13 residues long. Trimming removed 7 bases from V and 7 bases from J, with 14 bases in between. The V gene's germline CDR1 is ENHRY and CDR2 SYGVKD.